A selection of T cell receptor beta chains follows, all from one sample in a study of human T cells and chemical hapten exposure. TCRdb re-called the RACE reads through MiXCR, storing one row per CDR3 protein. The sample holds fewer than 50,000 distinct CDR3 sequences; more than 8% are singletons and the top ten take 26%. Material: whole blood, obtained in connection with sensitization to the hapten diphenylcyclopropenone (DPC). The receptors originated from a man aged 45-65 years with alopecia areata. Some clones in this sample may be carry-over from other donors' samples. Both conserved end residues are trimmed from each CDR3.

V: TRBV29-1
J: TRBJ1-1
CDR3: SVEESTGGTEAF

V: TRBV9
J: TRBJ2-3
CDR3: ASSVDDGRTTDTQY

V: TRBV24-1
J: TRBJ2-1
CDR3: ATSSVSGRLGEQF

V: TRBV7-2
J: TRBJ1-5
CDR3: ASSLIQGGQPQH

V: TRBV2
J: TRBJ2-2
CDR3: ASSRDSHMNTGELF

V: TRBV6-6
J: TRBJ1-3
CDR3: ASSTGQYSSSGNTIY

V: TRBV28
J: TRBJ2-7
CDR3: ASSSRTGGDPYEQY

V: TRBV15
J: TRBJ2-6
CDR3: ATSRFRDSNTGANVLT

V: TRBV7-2
J: TRBJ2-3
CDR3: ASSLGPGWGSTDTQY

V: TRBV11-2
J: TRBJ2-2
CDR3: ASNRDGKNTGELF

V: TRBV5-1
J: TRBJ2-2
CDR3: ASTGDSSFTGELF

V: TRBV20-1
J: TRBJ2-7
CDR3: SARWGASYEQY

V: TRBV29-1
J: TRBJ2-5
CDR3: SVDAGQETQY

V: TRBV10-3
J: TRBJ2-3
CDR3: AISIAGGRTDTQY

V: TRBV5-4
J: TRBJ2-1
CDR3: ASTTASGSGNEQF

V: TRBV2
J: TRBJ1-2
CDR3: ASSESGQGYGYT

V: TRBV2
J: TRBJ1-3
CDR3: ASSDVEGAGNTIY

V: TRBV6-2/TRBV6-3
J: TRBJ2-1
CDR3: ASLTILAGEKGTYNEQF

V: TRBV7-2
J: TRBJ2-3
CDR3: ASSLTSGHTDTQY